This TCR beta chain emerged from a study of Graves' ophthalmopathy and Graves' hyperthyroidism. The overall study: Untreated patients at initial diagnosis provided peripheral blood.

Study results and limitations: As the model predicted ophthalmopathy progression, it achieved a sensitivity of roughly 69% and a specificity of about 72%.

Germline-derived CDR1 and CDR2 are ENHRY and SYGVKD. This CDR3 has 13 amino acids. The V gene lost 6 bases and the J gene lost 7 bases, with 16 bases spanning the gap. RNA transcripts were the source from which TCR beta CDR3 regions were amplified. An opening RT-PCR round employed HTBI primers and preceded a second-round multiplex PCR. TCRdb re-called the multiplex PCR reads with MiXCR, one entry per CDR3 protein. The table includes roughly 36,000 distinct CDR3 sequences, about 50% detected once. Hyperthyroidism patients were newly diagnosed, under 2 months' duration, aged 18 to 65. In this cohort, patients with other autoimmune diseases, uncontrolled infections, pregnancy or lactation were excluded. This clonotype was recorded a few times. Its specificity is not known.

What was sequenced was peripheral blood. This chain connects TRBV10-3 to TRBJ2-7, with a tentative D call TRBD2 (6 bases). This clonotype originated in an adult woman with stable Graves' hyperthyroidism. CDR3 sequence reads: CAIRGRPAGEQYF. The CDR3 DNA reads as TGTGCCATCAGGGGACGGCCGGCGGGGGAGCAGTACTTC.